This TCR beta chain was recorded in a study of identical twins' blood T cells. Three pairs of healthy female monozygous twins were the donors. This clonotype was seen a handful of times. Via MiXCR, TCRdb re-called the 5' RACE reads, giving one row per CDR3 protein. The sample carries fewer than 450,000 distinct CDR3 sequences, more than 25% recorded once. Specimen: PBMCs. The receptor comes from a woman aged 18-49 years in good health.

For the CDR3, the DNA is TGCAGCGTTGATCTTAGCACAGATACGCAGTATTTT. It is translated as CSVDLSTDTQYF. The chain recombines TRBV29-1 with TRBJ2-3, with D hard to call. The CDR3 is 12 residues long. Germline values: CDR1 SQVTM, CDR2 ANQGSEA. Trimming pared 3 bases from V and 0 bases from J, leaving 4 bases between.